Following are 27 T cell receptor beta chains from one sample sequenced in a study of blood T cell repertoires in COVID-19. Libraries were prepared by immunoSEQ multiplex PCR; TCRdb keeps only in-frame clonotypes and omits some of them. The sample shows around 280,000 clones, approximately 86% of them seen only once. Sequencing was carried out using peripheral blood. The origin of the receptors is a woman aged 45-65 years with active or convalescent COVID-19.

CDR3 residues: CASSEFGGGSLYNEQFF. In DNA form, the CDR3 reads TGTGCCAGCAGTGAGTTTGGAGGGGGCAGTTTGTACAATGAGCAGTTCTTC. The chain recombines TRBV6-4 with TRBJ2-1; TRBD1 might be the D (7 bases). Germline CDR1 MRHNA, CDR2 SNTAGT. This CDR3 is built from 17 residues. Deletions cut 3 bases from V and 4 bases from J, with 19 bases between.

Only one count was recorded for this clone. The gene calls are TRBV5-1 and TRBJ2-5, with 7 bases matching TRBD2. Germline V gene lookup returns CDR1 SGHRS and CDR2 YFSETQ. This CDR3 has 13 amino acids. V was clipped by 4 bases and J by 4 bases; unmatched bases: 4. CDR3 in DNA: TGCGCCAGCAGCATGACTAGCTTAGAGACCCAGTACTTC. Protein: CASSMTSLETQYF.

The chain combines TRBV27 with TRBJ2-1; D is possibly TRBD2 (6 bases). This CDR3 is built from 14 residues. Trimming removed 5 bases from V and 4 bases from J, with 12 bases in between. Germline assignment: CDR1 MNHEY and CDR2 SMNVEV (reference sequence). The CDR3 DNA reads TGTGCCAGCAGTCCCGGGACTCAATACAATGAGCAGTTCTTC. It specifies CASSPGTQYNEQFF.

CDR3 loop: CASSNLQGSYLQPQHF. The DNA of the CDR3 is TGTGCCAGTAGTAACCTACAGGGTTCGTATCTTCAGCCCCAGCATTTT. The rearrangement links TRBV19 to TRBJ1-5; D may be TRBD1 (6 bases). The V end was cut by 4 bases, the J end by 6 bases, with 19 bases between. Germline CDR1 and CDR2: LNHDA and SQIVND (reference sequence). The CDR3 extends over 16 amino acids. The complete variable domain, with remaining parts taken from reference TRBV19 and TRBJ1-5, reads DGGITQSPKYLFRKEGQNVTLSCEQNLNHDAMYWYRQDPGQGLRLIYYSQIVNDFQKGDIAEGYSVSREKKESFPLTVTSAQKNPTAFYLCASSNLQGSYLQPQHFGDGTRLSIL.

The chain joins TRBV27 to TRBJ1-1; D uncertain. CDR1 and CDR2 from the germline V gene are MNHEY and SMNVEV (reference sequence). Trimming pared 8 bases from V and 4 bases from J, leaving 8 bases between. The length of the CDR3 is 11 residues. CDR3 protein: CASRGFTEAFF. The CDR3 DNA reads TGTGCCAGCCGGGGTTTCACTGAAGCTTTCTTT.

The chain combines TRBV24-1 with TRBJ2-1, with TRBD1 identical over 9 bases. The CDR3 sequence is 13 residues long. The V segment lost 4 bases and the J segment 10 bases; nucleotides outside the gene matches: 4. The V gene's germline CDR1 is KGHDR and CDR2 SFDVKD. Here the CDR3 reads CATSESDRGEQFF. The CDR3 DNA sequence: TGTGCCACCAGTGAAAGTGACAGGGGGGAGCAGTTCTTC.

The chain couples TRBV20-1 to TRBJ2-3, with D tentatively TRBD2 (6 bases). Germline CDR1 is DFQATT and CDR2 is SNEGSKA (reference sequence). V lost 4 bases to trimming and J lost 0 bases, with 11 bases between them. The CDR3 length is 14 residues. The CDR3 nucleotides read TGCAGTGCTAATGAGCGGGCCAGCACAGATACGCAGTATTTT. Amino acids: CSANERASTDTQYF.

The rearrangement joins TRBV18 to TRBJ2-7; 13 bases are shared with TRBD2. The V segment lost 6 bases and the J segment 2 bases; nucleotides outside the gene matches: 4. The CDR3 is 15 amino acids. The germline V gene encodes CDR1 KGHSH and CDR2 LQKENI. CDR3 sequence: CASSPGLAGTYEQYF. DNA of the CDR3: TGTGCCAGCTCTCCGGGACTAGCGGGAACCTACGAGCAGTACTTC. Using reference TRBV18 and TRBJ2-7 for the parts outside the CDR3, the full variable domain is NAGVMQNPRHLVRRRGQEARLRCSPMKGHSHVYWYRQLPEEGLKFMVYLQKENIIDESGMPKERFSAEFPKEGPSILRIQQVVRGDSAAYFCASSPGLAGTYEQYFGPGTRLTVT.

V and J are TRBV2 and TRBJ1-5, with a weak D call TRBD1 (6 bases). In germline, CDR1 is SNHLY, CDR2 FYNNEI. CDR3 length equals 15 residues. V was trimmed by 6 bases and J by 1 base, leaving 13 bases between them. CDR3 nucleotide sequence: TGTGCCAGCAGCCTACAGGGCGTCAGCAATCAGCCCCAGCATTTT. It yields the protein CASSLQGVSNQPQHF.

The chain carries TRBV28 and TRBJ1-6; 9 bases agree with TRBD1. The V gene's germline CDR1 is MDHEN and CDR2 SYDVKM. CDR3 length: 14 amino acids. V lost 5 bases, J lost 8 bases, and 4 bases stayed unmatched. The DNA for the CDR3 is TGTGCCAGCAGTCTGGGACAGGGTCATTCACCCCTCCACTTT. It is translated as CASSLGQGHSPLHF.

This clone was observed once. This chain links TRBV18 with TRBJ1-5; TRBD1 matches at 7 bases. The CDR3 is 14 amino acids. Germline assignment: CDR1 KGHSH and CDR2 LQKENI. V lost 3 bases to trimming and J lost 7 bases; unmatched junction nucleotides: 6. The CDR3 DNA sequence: TGTGCCAGCTCACCGACAGGGACGTGGCAGCCCCAGCATTTT. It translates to CASSPTGTWQPQHF.

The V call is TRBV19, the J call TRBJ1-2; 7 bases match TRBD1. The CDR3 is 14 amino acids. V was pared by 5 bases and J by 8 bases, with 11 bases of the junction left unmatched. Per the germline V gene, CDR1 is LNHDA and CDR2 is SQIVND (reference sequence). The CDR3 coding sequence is TGTGCCAGTAGTCTGACTGGGACAGTAAAAGGCTACACCTTC. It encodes CASSLTGTVKGYTF.

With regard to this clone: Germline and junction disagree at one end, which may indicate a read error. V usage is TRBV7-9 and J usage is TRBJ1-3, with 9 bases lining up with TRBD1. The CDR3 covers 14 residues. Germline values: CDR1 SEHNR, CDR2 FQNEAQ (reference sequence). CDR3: CASGTQGAGNTIYF. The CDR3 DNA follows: TGTGCCAGCGGCACACAGGGGGCTGGTAACACCATATATTTT.

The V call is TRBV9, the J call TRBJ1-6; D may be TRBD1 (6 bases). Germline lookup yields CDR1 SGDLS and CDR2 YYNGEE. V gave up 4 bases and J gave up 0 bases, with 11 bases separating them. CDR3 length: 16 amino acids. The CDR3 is CASSLRGSSYNSPLHF. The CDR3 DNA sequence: TGTGCCAGCAGCCTAAGGGGGAGCTCCTATAATTCACCCCTCCACTTT. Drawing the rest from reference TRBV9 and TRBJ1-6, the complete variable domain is DSGVTQTPKHLITATGQRVTLRCSPRSGDLSVYWYQQSLDQGLQFLIQYYNGEERAKGNILERFSAQQFPDLHSELNLSSLELGDSALYFCASSLRGSSYNSPLHFGNGTRLTVT.

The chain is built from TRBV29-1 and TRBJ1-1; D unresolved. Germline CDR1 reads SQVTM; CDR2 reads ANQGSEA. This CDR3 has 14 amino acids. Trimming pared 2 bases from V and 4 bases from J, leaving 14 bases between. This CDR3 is CSVEIKWAGTEAFF. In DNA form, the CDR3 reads TGCAGCGTTGAAATCAAGTGGGCCGGCACTGAAGCTTTCTTT. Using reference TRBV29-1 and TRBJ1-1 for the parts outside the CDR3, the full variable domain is SAVISQKPSRDICQRGTSLTIQCQVDSQVTMMFWYRQQPGQSLTLIATANQGSEATYESGFVIDKFPISRPNLTFSTLTVSNMSPEDSSIYLCSVEIKWAGTEAFFGQGTRLTVV.

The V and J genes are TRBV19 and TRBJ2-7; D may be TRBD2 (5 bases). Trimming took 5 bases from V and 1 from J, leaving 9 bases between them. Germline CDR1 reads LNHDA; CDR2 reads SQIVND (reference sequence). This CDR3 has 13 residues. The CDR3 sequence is CASSVRASYEQYF. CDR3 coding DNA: TGTGCCAGTAGTGTGCGGGCTTCCTACGAGCAGTACTTC.

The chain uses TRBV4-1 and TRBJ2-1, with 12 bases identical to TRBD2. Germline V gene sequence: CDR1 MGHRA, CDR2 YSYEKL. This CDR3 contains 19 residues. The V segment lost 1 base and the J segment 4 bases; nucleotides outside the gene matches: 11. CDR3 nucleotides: TGCGCCAGCAGCCAAGTCCGTGGACTAGCGGGGCCCCTATACAATGAGCAGTTCTTC. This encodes CASSQVRGLAGPLYNEQFF.

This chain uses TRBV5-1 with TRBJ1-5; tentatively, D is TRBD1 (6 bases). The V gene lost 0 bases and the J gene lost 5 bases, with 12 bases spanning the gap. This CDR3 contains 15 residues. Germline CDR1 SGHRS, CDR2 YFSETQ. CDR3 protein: CASSLGIQGDQPQHF. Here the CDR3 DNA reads TGCGCCAGCAGCTTGGGGATACAGGGAGATCAGCCCCAGCATTTT.

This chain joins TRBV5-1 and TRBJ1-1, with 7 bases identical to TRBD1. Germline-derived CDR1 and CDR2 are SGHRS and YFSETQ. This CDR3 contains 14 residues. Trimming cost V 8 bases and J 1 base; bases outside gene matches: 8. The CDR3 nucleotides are TGCGCCAGTACGATACAGGGGCAGAACACTGAAGCTTTCTTT. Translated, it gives CASTIQGQNTEAFF.

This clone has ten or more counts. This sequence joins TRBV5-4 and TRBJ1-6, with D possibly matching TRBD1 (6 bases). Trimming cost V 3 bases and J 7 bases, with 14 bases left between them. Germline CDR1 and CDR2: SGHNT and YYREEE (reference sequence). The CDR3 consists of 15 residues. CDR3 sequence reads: CASSSFGQMNSPLHF. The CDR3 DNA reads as TGTGCCAGCAGCTCCTTCGGACAGATGAATTCACCCCTCCACTTT. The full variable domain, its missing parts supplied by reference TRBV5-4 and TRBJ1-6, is ETGVTQSPTHLIKTRGQQVTLRCSSQSGHNTVSWYQQALGQGPQFIFQYYREEENGRGNFPPRFSGLQFPNYSSELNVNALELDDSALYLCASSSFGQMNSPLHFGNGTRLTVT.

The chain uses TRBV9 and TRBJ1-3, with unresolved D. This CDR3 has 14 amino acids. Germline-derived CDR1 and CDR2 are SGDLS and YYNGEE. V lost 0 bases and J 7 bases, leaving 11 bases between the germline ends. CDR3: CASSVDWARNTIYF. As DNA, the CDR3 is TGTGCCAGCAGCGTAGACTGGGCTCGGAACACCATATATTTT. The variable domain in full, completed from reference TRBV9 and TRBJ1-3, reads DSGVTQTPKHLITATGQRVTLRCSPRSGDLSVYWYQQSLDQGLQFLIQYYNGEERAKGNILERFSAQQFPDLHSELNLSSLELGDSALYFCASSVDWARNTIYFGEGSWLTVV.

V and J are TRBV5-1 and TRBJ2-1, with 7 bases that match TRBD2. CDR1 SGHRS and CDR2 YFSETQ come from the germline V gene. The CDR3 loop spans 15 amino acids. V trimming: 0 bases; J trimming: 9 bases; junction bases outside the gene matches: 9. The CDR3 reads CASSLGGRVAGEQFF. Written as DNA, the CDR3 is TGCGCCAGCAGCTTGGGAGGGAGGGTTGCCGGTGAGCAGTTCTTC.

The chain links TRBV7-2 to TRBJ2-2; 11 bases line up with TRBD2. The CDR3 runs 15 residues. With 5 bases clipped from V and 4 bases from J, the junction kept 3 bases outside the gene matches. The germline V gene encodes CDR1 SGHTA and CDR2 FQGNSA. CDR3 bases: TGTGCCAGCAGCCCTAGCGGGAGGACCACCGGGGAGCTGTTTTTT. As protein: CASSPSGRTTGELFF.

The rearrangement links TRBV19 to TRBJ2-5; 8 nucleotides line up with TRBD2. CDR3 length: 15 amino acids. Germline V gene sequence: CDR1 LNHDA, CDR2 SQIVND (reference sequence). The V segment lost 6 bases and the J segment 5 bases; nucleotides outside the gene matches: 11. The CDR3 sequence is CASRGSGTSGETQYF. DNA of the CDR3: TGTGCCAGTAGAGGTTCCGGGACTAGTGGGGAGACCCAGTACTTC.

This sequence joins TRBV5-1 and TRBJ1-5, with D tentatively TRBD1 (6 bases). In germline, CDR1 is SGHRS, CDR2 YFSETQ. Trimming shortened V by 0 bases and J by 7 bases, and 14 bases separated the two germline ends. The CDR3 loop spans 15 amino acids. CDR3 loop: CASSLAGHPGQPQHF. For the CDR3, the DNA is TGCGCCAGCAGCTTGGCGGGACACCCCGGACAGCCCCAGCATTTT. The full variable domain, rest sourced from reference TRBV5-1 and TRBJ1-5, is KAGVTQTPRYLIKTRGQQVTLSCSPISGHRSVSWYQQTPGQGLQFLFEYFSETQRNKGNFPGRFSGRQFSNSRSEMNVSTLELGDSALYLCASSLAGHPGQPQHFGDGTRLSIL.

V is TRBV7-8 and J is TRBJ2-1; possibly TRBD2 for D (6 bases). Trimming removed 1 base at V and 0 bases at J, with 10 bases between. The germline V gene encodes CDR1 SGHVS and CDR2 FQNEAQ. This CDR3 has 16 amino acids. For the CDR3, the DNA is TGTGCCAGCAGCTTAGGGCGGGACCCCTCCTACAATGAGCAGTTCTTC. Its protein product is CASSLGRDPSYNEQFF.

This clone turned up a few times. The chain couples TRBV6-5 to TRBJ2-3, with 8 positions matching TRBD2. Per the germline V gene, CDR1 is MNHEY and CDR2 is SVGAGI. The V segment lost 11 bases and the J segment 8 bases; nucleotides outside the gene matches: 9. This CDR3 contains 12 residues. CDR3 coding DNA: TGTGCCGGCGGGACTAGATCTGGTACGCAGTATTTT. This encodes CAGGTRSGTQYF.